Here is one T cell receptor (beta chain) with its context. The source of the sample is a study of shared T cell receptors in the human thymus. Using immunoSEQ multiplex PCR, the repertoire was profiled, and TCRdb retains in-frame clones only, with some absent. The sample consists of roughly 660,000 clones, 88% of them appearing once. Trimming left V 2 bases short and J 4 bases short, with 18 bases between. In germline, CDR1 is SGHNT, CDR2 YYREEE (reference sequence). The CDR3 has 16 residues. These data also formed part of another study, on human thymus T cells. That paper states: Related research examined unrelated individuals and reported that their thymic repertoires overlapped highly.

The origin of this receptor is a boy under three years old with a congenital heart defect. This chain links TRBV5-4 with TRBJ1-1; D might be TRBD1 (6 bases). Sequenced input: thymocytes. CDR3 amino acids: CASSFRNREVCTEAFF. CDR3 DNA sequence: TGTGCCAGCAGCTTCCGGAACAGGGAAGTTTGCACTGAAGCTTTCTTT.